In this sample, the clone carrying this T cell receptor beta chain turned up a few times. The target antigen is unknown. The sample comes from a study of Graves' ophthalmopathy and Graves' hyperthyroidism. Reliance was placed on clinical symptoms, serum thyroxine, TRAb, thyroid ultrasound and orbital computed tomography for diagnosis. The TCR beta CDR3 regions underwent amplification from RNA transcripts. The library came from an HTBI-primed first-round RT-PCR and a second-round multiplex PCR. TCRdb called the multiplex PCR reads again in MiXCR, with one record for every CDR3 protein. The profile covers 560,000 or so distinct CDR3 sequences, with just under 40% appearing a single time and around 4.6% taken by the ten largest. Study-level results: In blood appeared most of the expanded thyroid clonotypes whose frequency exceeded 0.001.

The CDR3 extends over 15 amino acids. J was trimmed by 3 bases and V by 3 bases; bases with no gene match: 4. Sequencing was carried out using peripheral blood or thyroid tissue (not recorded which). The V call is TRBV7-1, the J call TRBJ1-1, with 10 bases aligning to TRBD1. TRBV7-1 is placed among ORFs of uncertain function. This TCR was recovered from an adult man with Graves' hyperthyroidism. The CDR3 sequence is CASSSTGTGDTEAFF. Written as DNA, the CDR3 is TGTGCCAGCAGCTCCACCGGGACAGGGGACACTGAAGCTTTCTTT.